This T cell receptor beta chain was found in a study of read filtering for tumor transcriptome and immune sequencing. Study overall: Mean patient age was 65.9 years, range 47 to 80; 17 male, around 15 female. By R-ISS, stages I, II and III held about 8, 15 and 7 patients.

Study-wide results and limits: In IR-seq, single-read clonotypes were roughly 80% of clonotypes but around 3.5% of reads. RNA-seq captured clonotypes less deeply and reliably than IR-seq.

J gave up 0 bases and V 6 bases, and 10 bases lay outside the gene matches. The CDR3 is made up of 18 amino acids. The library was built from roughly 400 ng RNA with molecular barcoded adaptors for alpha/delta and beta/gamma chains. TCRdb passed the reads through MiXCR, listing each CDR3 protein once. Among 40,000 to 55,000 distinct CDR3 sequences listed, less than 20% were seen once. As to this clonotype: What it recognizes is unknown. Without the conserved terminal phenylalanine or tryptophan, this CDR3 likely stems from a read error.

The TCR was taken from a donor aged 40 or older with multiple myeloma. Sequenced: a population of CD138-negative cells sorted from bone marrow. J is TRBJ2-6 and V is TRBV12-3 or TRBV12-4, with 8 bases aligning to TRBD1. CDR3 amino acids: CASSPEDRVGSGANVLTL. The DNA for the CDR3 is TGTGCCAGCAGCCCCGAGGACAGGGTGGGCTCTGGGGCCAACGTCCTGACTCTC.